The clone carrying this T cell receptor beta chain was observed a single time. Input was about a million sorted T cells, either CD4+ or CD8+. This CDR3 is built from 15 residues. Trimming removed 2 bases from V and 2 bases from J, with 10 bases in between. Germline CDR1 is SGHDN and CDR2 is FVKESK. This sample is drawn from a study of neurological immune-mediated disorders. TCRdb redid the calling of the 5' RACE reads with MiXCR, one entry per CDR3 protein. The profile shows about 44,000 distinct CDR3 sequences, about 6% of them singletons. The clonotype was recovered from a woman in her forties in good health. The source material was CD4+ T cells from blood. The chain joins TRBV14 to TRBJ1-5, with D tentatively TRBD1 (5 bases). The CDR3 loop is CASSQHEGCNQPQHF. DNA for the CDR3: TGTGCCAGCAGCCAACACGAGGGGTGCAATCAGCCCCAGCATTTT.